This T cell receptor (beta chain) was retrieved from a study of blood T cell repertoires in COVID-19. Across the study: Specimens from acute and convalescent COVID-19 originated in the United States, Italy and Spain. Nucleic acid was either cDNA or gDNA, and it came from T cells, B-cell-depleted T cells, or PBMCs.

The CDR3 contains 17 residues. In germline, CDR1 is SNHLY, CDR2 FYNNEI. The V and J ends lost 8 bases and 1 base, in that order; junction bases with no gene match: 7. Original processing methods: Estimation of nucleated cell counts relied on the amplification of reference gene primers. Clones were read by immunoSEQ multiplex PCR, and TCRdb kept only the in-frame ones, dropping some. V, J and clone size are taken as reported in that table, and D and trimming were inferred from the DNA itself. The sample consists of more than 90,000 clones, 65% to 80% of them appearing once. The receptor was derived from a man aged 65 to 85 with acute or convalescent COVID-19. Sequencing was performed on peripheral blood. The rearrangement uses TRBV2 and TRBJ2-3; 15 positions match TRBD2. The CDR3 DNA follows: TGTGCCAGCGGGAGGGGACTAGCGGGAGGAGGCACAGATACGCAGTATTTT. Its translation: CASGRGLAGGGTDTQYF.